The rows below give T cell receptor beta chains drawn from one sample of a study of brain metastases from non-small cell lung cancer. Using immunoSEQ multiplex PCR, the repertoire was profiled, and TCRdb retains in-frame clones only, with some absent. Found here are over 3,500 clones, roughly four fifths of them singletons; the top ten hold 7.8%. Sequencing was carried out using primary lung tumor tissue. These receptors were taken from a donor over 35 with non-small cell lung cancer. Each CDR3 is given with its conserved first and last residue. The order of the fields is D gene, V gene, J gene, CDR3 protein, CDR3 DNA. A D gene is named only where the DNA matches it firmly.

NA	TRBV14	TRBJ2-5	CASSQPGTLQETQYF	TGTGCCAGCAGCCAACCCGGGACACTTCAAGAGACCCAGTACTTC
NA	TRBV28	TRBJ1-3	CASSFGSGNTIYF	TGTGCCAGCAGTTTTGGGTCTGGAAACACCATATATTTT
NA	TRBV3-1/TRBV3-2	TRBJ1-1	CASSQSGGGTEAFF	TGTGCCAGCAGCCAAAGTGGGGGAGGCACTGAAGCTTTCTTT
NA	TRBV5-1	TRBJ2-1	CASSLIGGGNEQFF	TGCGCCAGCAGCTTGATAGGGGGTGGGAATGAGCAGTTCTTC
NA	TRBV19	TRBJ1-1	CASRVPRSGTEAFF	TGTGCCAGTAGGGTCCCTAGGTCCGGCACTGAAGCTTTCTTT
TRBD1	TRBV4-2	TRBJ1-1	CASSHQQGVNTEAFF	TGTGCCAGCAGCCATCAACAGGGGGTGAACACTGAAGCTTTCTTT
NA	TRBV6-2/TRBV6-3	TRBJ1-5	CASSWGPSGFSNQPQHF	TGTGCCAGCAGTTGGGGGCCGTCTGGATTTAGCAATCAGCCCCAGCATTTT
NA	TRBV11-1	TRBJ2-6	CASSKISSGANVLTF	TGTGCCAGCAGCAAAATCAGCTCTGGGGCCAACGTCCTGACTTTC
NA	TRBV6-5	TRBJ2-6	CASKSTSSGANVLTF	TGTGCCAGCAAATCTACCAGCTCTGGGGCCAACGTCCTGACTTTC
TRBD1	TRBV2	TRBJ1-5	CASSAGQGNNQPQHF	TGTGCCAGCAGTGCGGGACAGGGAAATAATCAGCCCCAGCATTTT
NA	TRBV4-2	TRBJ2-2	CASSQPGAETGELFF	TGTGCCAGCAGCCAACCAGGGGCTGAGACCGGGGAGCTGTTTTTT
NA	TRBV7-8	TRBJ1-1	CASIQIGGANTEAFF	TGTGCCAGCATCCAAATAGGGGGGGCGAACACTGAAGCTTTCTTT
TRBD1	TRBV19	TRBJ1-6	CASSIGTGLAAF	TGTGCCAGTAGTATAGGGACAGGCCTCGCCGCTTTT
TRBD1	TRBV3-1/TRBV3-2	TRBJ1-2	CASNDRTGGVYGYTF	TGTGCCAGCAACGACCGTACAGGGGGGGTGTATGGCTACACCTTC
NA	TRBV11-1	TRBJ1-4	CASSIDRTNEKLFF	TGTGCCAGCAGCATAGACAGAACTAATGAAAAACTGTTTTTT
TRBD1	TRBV7-2	TRBJ1-5	CASSLSTRAGGNQPQHF	TGTGCCAGCAGCTTATCTACAAGGGCAGGGGGTAATCAGCCCCAGCATTTT
NA	TRBV5-1	TRBJ2-5	CASSSAGPETQYF	TGCGCCAGCAGCTCTGCGGGGCCAGAGACCCAGTACTTC
NA	TRBV27	TRBJ2-1	CASSLLGGAIEQFF	TGTGCCAGCAGTTTATTGGGGGGCGCGATTGAGCAGTTCTTC
NA	TRBV4-3	TRBJ1-5	CASSQNINQPQHF	TGCGCCAGCAGCCAAAATATAAATCAGCCCCAGCATTTT
NA	TRBV7-2	TRBJ1-1	CASSVDRNTEAFF	TGTGCCAGCAGCGTGGACAGGAACACTGAAGCTTTCTTT
TRBD1	TRBV7-2	TRBJ1-2	CASSLVVSAQGVSYGYTF	TGTGCCAGCAGCTTAGTTGTCTCGGCCCAGGGGGTATCTTACGGCTACACCTTC
TRBD1	TRBV6-6	TRBJ1-1	CASSFIDRGVEAFF	TGTGCCAGCAGTTTTATCGACAGGGGGGTTGAAGCTTTCTTT
NA	TRBV6-5	TRBJ1-1	CASRREGLGTEAFF	TGTGCCAGCAGGAGAGAGGGACTCGGGACTGAAGCTTTCTTT
TRBD2	TRBV5-1	TRBJ2-5	CASSLAGTSGGAWETQYF	TGCGCCAGCAGCTTGGCCGGGACTAGCGGGGGGGCCTGGGAGACCCAGTACTTC
TRBD1	TRBV7-2	TRBJ2-3	CASSPGGEQWDTQYF	TGTGCCAGCAGTCCAGGGGGCGAACAGTGGGATACGCAGTATTTT